This is a list of T cell receptor beta chains from one sample in a study of cytomegalovirus exposure and HLA in healthy donors. Assay: immunoSEQ multiplex PCR; the TCRdb copy retains only in-frame clones and omits some. The data show roughly 97,000 clones, around 81% seen once. The sequenced material came from PBMCs. Receptors originate from a man aged 40-55 years in good health and CMV-seropositive. CDR3s include the opening cysteine and the closing phenylalanine or tryptophan. The order of the fields is clone size, D gene, J gene, V gene, CDR3 DNA, CDR3 protein. The D gene is left open where the match is weak. Size is stated for part of the rows, as once, few or many counts, or as a class when the clone is expanded.

size: -
D: -
J: TRBJ1-1
V: TRBV28
DNA: TGTGCCAGCAGCCGAGCCAGGAGGGAAGCTTTCTTT
CDR3: CASSRARREAFF

size: -
D: -
J: TRBJ1-3
V: TRBV4-1
DNA: TGCGCCAGCAGCCAAGCAACTGGAAACACCATATATTTT
CDR3: CASSQATGNTIYF

size: -
D: -
J: TRBJ1-5
V: TRBV2
DNA: TGTGCCAGCAGTGAAGAGACGGCGGACAATCAGCCCCAGCATTTT
CDR3: CASSEETADNQPQHF

size: -
D: -
J: TRBJ2-2
V: TRBV6-5
DNA: TGTGCCAGCAGTTCTTCCCCCGGGGAGCTGTTTTTT
CDR3: CASSSSPGELFF

size: -
D: TRBD1
J: TRBJ2-1
V: TRBV5-4
DNA: TGTGCCAGCAGCTTTGGACAGGGAGTGCAGTTCTTC
CDR3: CASSFGQGVQFF

size: -
D: TRBD2
J: TRBJ2-7
V: TRBV6-1
DNA: TGTGCCAGCAGTGCCGGGACTAGCGGGAACCACCCCTACGAGCAGTACTTC
CDR3: CASSAGTSGNHPYEQYF

size: -
D: -
J: TRBJ2-1
V: TRBV9
DNA: TGTGCCAGCAGCGTAAGGCCCTTTCGGGGGGCAGTTAATGAGCAGTTCTTC
CDR3: CASSVRPFRGAVNEQFF

size: once
D: -
J: TRBJ1-3
V: TRBV5-1
DNA: TGCGCCAGCAGCTCAGGGTTTGGAAACACCATATATTTT
CDR3: CASSSGFGNTIYF

size: -
D: -
J: TRBJ2-7
V: TRBV19
DNA: TGTGCCAGTAGTTTCGGCTACGAGCAGTACTTC
CDR3: CASSFGYEQYF

size: -
D: TRBD1
J: TRBJ1-1
V: TRBV28
DNA: TGTGCCAGCAGTTTAGGACAGGGCGCTGAAGCTTTCTTT
CDR3: CASSLGQGAEAFF

size: -
D: TRBD2
J: TRBJ2-7
V: TRBV10-3
DNA: TGTGCCATCAGTGAGGGCGGGACTAGCGGGAGGGCCCTGAACTTC
CDR3: CAISEGGTSGRALNF

size: -
D: TRBD1
J: TRBJ2-5
V: TRBV28
DNA: TGTGCCAGCAGTTTAGCGGGACAGGGGCCGAACTTC
CDR3: CASSLAGQGPNF

size: -
D: -
J: TRBJ1-1
V: TRBV28
DNA: TGTGCCAGCAGTTTATCTCTCGTCGGGTCCGGGGCTTTCTTT
CDR3: CASSLSLVGSGAFF

size: -
D: TRBD2
J: TRBJ2-5
V: TRBV6-5
DNA: TGTGCCAGCAGCCTAGCGGGTTTGGAAGAAACCCAGTACTTC
CDR3: CASSLAGLEETQYF

size: -
D: TRBD1
J: TRBJ1-2
V: TRBV29-1
DNA: TGCAGCGTTTTGGGACAGGGAAAAGATTATGGCTACACCTTC
CDR3: CSVLGQGKDYGYTF

size: -
D: -
J: TRBJ2-4
V: TRBV2
DNA: TGTGCCAGCAGTTTCGGACAACTAGCCAAAAACATTCAGTACTTC
CDR3: CASSFGQLAKNIQYF

size: -
D: -
J: TRBJ1-3
V: TRBV7-8
DNA: TGTGCCAGCAGCCCCCCCCGGGGGATCTCTGGAAACACCATATATTTT
CDR3: CASSPPRGISGNTIYF

size: once
D: -
J: TRBJ1-6
V: TRBV11-2
DNA: TGTGCCAGCAGCGCCAGGGTTGGTAGTTCACCCCTCCACTTT
CDR3: CASSARVGSSPLHF

size: -
D: -
J: TRBJ2-7
V: TRBV27
DNA: TGTGCCAGCAGTTTATCGGGCCGGGCTGGGGGGAGATACGAGCAGTACTTC
CDR3: CASSLSGRAGGRYEQYF

size: -
D: -
J: TRBJ1-4
V: TRBV18
DNA: TGTGCCAGCTCACCACGACGGGGTGAACTGAATGAAAAACTGTTTTTT
CDR3: CASSPRRGELNEKLFF

size: -
D: -
J: TRBJ1-2
V: TRBV19
DNA: TGTGCCAGTAGAGGGCAGGGAACCCCCTACTATGGCTACACCTTC
CDR3: CASRGQGTPYYGYTF

size: -
D: -
J: TRBJ2-5
V: TRBV5-4
DNA: TGTGCCAGCAGCTTGGCCCTCCAAGAGACCCAGTACTTC
CDR3: CASSLALQETQYF

size: -
D: TRBD1
J: TRBJ1-6
V: TRBV6-5
DNA: TGTGCCAGCAGTTACAGGCGACAGGGTAATTCACCCCTCCACTTT
CDR3: CASSYRRQGNSPLHF

size: -
D: -
J: TRBJ2-1
V: TRBV27
DNA: TGTGCCAGCAGTCCCCTATCTCCCAATGAGCAGTTCTTC
CDR3: CASSPLSPNEQFF

size: few
D: -
J: TRBJ1-2
V: TRBV30
DNA: TGTGCCTGGAGTCCGGGATCGGGCTATGGCTACACCTTC
CDR3: CAWSPGSGYGYTF

size: -
D: -
J: TRBJ2-3
V: TRBV5-1
DNA: TGCGCCAGCAGCTCAGGAAGCATAGATACGCAGTATTTT
CDR3: CASSSGSIDTQYF